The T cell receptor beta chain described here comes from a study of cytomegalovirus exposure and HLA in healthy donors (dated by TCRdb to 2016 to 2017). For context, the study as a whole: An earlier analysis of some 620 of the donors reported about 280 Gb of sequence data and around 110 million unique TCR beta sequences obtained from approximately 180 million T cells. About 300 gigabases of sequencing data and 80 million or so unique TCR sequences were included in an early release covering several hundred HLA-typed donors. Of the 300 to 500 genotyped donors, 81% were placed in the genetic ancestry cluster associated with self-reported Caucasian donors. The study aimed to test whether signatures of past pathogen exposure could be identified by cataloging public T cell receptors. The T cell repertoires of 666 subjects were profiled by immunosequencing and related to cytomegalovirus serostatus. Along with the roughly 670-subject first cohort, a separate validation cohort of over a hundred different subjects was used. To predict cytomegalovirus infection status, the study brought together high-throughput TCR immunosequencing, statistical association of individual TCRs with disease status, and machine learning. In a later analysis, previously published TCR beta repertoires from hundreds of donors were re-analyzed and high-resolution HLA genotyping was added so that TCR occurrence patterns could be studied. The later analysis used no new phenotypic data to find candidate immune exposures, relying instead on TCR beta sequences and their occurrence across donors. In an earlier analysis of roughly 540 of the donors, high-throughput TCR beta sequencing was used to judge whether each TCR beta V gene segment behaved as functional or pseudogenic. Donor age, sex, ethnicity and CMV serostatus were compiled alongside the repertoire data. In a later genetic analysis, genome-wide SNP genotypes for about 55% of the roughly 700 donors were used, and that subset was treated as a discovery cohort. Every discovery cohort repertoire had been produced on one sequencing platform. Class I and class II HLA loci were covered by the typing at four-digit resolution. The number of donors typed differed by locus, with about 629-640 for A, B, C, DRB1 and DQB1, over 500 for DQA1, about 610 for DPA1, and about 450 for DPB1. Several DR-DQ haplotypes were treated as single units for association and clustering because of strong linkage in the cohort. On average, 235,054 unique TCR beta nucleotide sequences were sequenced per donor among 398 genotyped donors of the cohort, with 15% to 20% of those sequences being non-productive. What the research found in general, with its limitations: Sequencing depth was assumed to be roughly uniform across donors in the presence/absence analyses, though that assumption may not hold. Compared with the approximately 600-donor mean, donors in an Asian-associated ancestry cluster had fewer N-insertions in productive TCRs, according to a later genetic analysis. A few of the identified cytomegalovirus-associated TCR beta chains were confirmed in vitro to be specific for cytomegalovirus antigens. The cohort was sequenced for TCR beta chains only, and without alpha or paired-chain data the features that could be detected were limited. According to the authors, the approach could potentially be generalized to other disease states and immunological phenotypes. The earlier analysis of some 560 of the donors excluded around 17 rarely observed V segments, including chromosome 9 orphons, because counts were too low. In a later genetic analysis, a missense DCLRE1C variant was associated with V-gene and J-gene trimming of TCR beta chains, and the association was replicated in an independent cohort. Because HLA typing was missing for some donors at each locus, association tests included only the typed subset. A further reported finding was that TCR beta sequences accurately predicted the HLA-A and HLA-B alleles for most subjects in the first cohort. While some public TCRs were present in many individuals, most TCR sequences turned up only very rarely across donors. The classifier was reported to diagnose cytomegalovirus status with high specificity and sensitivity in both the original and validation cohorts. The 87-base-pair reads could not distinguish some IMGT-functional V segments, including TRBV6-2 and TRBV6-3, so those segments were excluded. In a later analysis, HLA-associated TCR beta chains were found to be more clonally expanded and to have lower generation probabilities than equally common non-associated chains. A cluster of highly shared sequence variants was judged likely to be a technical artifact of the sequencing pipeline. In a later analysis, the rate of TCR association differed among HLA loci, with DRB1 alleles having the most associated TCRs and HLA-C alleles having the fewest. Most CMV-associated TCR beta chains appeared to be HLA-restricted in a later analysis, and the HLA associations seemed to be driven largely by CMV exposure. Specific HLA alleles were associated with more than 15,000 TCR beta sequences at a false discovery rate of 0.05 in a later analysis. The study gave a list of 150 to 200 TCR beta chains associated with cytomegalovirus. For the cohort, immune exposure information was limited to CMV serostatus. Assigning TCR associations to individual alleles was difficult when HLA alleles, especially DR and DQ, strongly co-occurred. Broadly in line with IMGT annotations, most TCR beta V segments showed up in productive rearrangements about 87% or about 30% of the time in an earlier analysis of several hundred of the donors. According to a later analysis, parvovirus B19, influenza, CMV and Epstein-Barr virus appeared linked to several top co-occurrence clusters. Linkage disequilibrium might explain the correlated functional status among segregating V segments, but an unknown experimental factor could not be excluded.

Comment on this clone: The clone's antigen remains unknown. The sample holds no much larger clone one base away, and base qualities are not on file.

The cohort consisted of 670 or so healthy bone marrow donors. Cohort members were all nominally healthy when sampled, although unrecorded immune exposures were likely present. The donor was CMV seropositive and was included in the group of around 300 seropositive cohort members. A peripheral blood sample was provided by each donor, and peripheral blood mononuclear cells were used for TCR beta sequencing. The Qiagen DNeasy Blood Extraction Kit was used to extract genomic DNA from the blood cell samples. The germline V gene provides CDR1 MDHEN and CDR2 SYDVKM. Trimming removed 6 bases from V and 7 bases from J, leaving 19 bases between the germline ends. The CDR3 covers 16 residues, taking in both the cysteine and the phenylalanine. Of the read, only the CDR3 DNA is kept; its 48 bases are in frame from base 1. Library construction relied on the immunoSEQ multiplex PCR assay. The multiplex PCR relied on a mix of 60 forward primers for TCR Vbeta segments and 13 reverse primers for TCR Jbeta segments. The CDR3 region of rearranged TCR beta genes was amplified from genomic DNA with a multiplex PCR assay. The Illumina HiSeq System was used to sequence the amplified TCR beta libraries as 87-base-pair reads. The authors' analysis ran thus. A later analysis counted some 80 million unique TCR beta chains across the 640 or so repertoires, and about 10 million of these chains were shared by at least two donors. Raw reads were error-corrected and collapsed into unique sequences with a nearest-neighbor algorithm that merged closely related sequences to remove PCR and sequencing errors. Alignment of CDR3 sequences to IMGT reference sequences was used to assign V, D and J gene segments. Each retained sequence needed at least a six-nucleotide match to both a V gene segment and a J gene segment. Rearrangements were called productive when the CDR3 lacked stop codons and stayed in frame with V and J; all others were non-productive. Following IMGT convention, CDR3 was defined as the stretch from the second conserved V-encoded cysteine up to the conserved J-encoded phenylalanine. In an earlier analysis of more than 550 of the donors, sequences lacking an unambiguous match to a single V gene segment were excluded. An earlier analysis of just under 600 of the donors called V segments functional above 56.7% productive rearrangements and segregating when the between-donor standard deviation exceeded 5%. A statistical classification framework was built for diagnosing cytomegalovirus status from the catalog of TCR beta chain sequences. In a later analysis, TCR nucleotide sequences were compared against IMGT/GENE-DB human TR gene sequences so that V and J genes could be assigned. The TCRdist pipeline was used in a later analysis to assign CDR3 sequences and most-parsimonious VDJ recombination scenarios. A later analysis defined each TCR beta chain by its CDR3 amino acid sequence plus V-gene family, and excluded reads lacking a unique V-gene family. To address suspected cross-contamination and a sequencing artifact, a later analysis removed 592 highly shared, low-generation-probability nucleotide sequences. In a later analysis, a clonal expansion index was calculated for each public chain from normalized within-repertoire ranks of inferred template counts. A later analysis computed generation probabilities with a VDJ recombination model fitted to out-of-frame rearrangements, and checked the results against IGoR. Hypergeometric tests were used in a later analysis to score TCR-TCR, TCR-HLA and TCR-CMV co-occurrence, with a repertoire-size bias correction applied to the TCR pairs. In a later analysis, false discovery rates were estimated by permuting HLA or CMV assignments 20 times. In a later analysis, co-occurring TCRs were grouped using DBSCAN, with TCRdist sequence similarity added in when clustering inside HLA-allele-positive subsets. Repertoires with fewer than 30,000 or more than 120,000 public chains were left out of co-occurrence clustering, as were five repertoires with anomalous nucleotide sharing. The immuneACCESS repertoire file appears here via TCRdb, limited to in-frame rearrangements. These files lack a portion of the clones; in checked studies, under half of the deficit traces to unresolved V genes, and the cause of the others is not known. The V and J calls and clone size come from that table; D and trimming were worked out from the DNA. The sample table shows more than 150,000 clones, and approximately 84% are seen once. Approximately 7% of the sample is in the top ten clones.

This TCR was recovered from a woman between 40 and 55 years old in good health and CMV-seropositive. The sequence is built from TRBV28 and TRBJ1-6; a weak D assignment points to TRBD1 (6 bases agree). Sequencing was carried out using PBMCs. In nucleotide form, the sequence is TGTGCCAGCAGCATAAACAGGGCCCTTCTAAATTCACCCCTCCACTTT. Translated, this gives CASSINRALLNSPLHF.